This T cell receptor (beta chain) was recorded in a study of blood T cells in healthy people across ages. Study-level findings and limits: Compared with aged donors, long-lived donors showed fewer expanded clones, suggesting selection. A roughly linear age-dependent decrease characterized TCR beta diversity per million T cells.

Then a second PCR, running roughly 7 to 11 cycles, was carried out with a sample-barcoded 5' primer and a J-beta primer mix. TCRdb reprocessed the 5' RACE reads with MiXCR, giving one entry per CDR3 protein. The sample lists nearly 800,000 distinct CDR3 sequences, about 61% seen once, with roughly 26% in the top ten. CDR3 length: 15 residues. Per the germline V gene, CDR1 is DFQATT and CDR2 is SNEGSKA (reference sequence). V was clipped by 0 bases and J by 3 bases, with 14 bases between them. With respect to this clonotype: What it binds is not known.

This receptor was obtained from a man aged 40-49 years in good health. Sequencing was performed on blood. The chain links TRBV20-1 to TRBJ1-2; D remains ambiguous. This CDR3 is CSARDLWVSDYGYTF. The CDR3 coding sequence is TGCAGTGCTAGAGACCTCTGGGTATCTGACTATGGCTACACCTTC.